This T cell receptor (beta chain) was recovered during a study of identical twins. This CDR3 is 14 amino acids long. Per the germline V gene, CDR1 is SGHRS and CDR2 is YFSETQ. V lost 4 bases and J lost 4, with 14 bases in between. Through template switching, a universal primer site was introduced, and the cDNA contained unique molecular identifiers. One entry per CDR3 protein results from TCRdb running MiXCR on the 5' RACE reads. The data hold 350,000 to 600,000 distinct CDR3 sequences, with over 12% observed a single time. Study conclusions and caveats: Models underestimated out-of-frame TCR alpha sharing in monozygotic twins. Donors were not followed over many years; analysis was cross-sectional. Invariant populations such as MAIT and iNKT cells could partly muddle zero-insertion analyses.

Regarding this clonotype: What it binds is not known.

The same sample was also used in a study of yellow fever vaccine responses in identical twins.

The receptor comes from a woman aged 18-35 years in good health. Sequences were obtained from CD4+ T cells sorted from blood. The chain is built from TRBV5-1 and TRBJ1-1; D is uncertain. In DNA form, the CDR3 reads TGCGCCAGCAGCCTAGCGACCGGTCGCACTGAAGCTTTCTTT. It is translated as CASSLATGRTEAFF.